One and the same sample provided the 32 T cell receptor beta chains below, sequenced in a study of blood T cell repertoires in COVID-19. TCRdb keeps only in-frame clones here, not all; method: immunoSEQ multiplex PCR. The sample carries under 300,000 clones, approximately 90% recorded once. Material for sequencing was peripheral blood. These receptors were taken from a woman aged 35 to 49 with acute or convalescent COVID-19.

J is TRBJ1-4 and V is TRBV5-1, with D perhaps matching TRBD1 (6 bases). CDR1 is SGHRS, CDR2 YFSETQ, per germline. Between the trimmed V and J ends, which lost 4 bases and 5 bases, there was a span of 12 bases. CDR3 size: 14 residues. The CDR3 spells CASSPGGPNEKLFF. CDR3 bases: TGCGCCAGCAGCCCGGGGGGGCCCAATGAAAAACTGTTTTTT.

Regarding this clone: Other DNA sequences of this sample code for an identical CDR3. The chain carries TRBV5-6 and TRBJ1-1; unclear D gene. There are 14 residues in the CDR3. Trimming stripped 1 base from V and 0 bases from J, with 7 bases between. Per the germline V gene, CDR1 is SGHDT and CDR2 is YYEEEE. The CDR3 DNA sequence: TGTGCCAGCAGCTTGAGAGGCCTGAACACTGAAGCTTTCTTT. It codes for CASSLRGLNTEAFF.

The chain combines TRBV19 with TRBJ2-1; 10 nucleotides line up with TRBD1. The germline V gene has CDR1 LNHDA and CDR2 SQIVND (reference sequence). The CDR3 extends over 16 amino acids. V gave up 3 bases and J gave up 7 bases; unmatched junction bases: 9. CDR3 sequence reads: CASSMPGTGVYNEQFF. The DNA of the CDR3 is TGTGCCAGTAGTATGCCCGGGACAGGGGTGTATAATGAGCAGTTCTTC. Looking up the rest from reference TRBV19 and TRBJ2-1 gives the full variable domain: DGGITQSPKYLFRKEGQNVTLSCEQNLNHDAMYWYRQDPGQGLRLIYYSQIVNDFQKGDIAEGYSVSREKKESFPLTVTSAQKNPTAFYLCASSMPGTGVYNEQFFGPGTRLTVL.

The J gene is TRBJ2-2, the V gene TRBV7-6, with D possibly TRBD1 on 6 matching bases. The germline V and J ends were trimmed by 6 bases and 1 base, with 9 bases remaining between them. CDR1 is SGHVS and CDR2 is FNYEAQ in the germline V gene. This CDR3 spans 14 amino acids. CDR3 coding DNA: TGTGCCAGCAGGCTGGGACAGAACACCGGGGAGCTGTTTTTT. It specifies CASRLGQNTGELFF.

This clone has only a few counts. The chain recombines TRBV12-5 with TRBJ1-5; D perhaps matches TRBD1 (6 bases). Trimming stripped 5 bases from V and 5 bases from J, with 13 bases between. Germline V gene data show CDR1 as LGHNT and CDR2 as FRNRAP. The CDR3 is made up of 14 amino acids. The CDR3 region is CASGPGGLDQPQHF. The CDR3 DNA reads TGTGCTAGTGGTCCCGGGGGGCTGGATCAGCCCCAGCATTTT.

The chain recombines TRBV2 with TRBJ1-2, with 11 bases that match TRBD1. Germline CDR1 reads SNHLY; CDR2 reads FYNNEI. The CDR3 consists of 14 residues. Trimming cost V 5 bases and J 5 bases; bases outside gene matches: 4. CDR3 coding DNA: TGTGCCAGCAGTACGGGACAGGGGGGGTATGGCTACACCTTC. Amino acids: CASSTGQGGYGYTF.

The CDR3 spells CASSERQISGNTIYF. Written as DNA, the CDR3 is TGTGCCAGCTCAGAACGACAAATCTCTGGAAACACCATATATTTT. The chain couples TRBV18 to TRBJ1-3, with D unresolved. V was trimmed by 5 bases and J by 0 bases, leaving 11 bases between them. The CDR3 is made up of 15 amino acids. Germline CDR1 and CDR2: KGHSH and LQKENI.

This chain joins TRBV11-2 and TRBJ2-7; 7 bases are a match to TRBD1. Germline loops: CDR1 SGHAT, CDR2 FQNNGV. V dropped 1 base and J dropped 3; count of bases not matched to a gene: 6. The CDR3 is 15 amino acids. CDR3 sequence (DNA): TGTGCCAGCAGCTTAGGACAGGGCAGATTCTACGAGCAGTACGTC. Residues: CASSLGQGRFYEQYV.

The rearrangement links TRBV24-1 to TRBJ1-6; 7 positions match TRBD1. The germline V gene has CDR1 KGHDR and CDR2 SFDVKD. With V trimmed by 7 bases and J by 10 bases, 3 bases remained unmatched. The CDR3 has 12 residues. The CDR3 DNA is TGTGCCACCAGCGACAGGGACTCACCCCTCCACTTT. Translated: CATSDRDSPLHF.

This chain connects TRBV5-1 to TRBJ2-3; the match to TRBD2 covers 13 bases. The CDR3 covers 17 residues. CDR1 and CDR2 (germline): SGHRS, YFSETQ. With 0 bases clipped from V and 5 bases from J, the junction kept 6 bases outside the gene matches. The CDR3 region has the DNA TGCGCCAGCAGCTTGGGACTAGCGGGGGGAAGTTTAGATACGCAGTATTTT. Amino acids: CASSLGLAGGSLDTQYF. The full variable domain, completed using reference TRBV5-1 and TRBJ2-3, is KAGVTQTPRYLIKTRGQQVTLSCSPISGHRSVSWYQQTPGQGLQFLFEYFSETQRNKGNFPGRFSGRQFSNSRSEMNVSTLELGDSALYLCASSLGLAGGSLDTQYFGPGTRLTVL.

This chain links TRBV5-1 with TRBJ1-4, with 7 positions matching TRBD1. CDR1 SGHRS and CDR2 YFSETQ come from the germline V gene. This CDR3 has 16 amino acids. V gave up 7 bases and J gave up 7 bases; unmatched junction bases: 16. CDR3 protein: CASCVGTADRGEKLFF. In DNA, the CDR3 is TGCGCCAGCTGTGTAGGGACAGCCGATAGGGGTGAAAAACTGTTTTTT.

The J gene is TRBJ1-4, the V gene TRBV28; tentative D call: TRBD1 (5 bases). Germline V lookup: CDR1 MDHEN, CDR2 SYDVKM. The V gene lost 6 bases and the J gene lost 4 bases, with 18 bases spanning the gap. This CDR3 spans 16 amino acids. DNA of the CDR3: TGTGCCAGCAGCCGCCCTCTGGGGGGGGTTAATGAAAAACTGTTTTTT. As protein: CASSRPLGGVNEKLFF.

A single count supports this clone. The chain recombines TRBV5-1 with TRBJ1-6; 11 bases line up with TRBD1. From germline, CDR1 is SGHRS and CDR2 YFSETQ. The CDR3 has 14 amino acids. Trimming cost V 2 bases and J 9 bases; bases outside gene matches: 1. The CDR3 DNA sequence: TGCGCCAGCAGCTTTGGGACAGGGGGTTCACCCCTCCACTTT. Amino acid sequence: CASSFGTGGSPLHF. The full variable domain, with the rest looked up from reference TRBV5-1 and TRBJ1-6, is KAGVTQTPRYLIKTRGQQVTLSCSPISGHRSVSWYQQTPGQGLQFLFEYFSETQRNKGNFPGRFSGRQFSNSRSEMNVSTLELGDSALYLCASSFGTGGSPLHFGNGTRLTVT.

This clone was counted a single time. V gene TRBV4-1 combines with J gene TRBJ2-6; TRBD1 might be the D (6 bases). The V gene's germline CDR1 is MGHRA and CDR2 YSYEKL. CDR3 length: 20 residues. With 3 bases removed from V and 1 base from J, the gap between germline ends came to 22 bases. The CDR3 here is CASSQIEQQGLISGANVLTF. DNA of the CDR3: TGCGCCAGCAGCCAGATCGAACAACAGGGCCTGATATCTGGGGCCAACGTCCTGACTTTC.

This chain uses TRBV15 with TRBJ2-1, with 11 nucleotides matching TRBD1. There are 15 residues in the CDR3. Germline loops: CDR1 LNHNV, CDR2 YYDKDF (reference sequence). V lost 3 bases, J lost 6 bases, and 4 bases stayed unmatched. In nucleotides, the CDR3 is TGTGCCACCAGCAGTTCCGGGACAGGGGGCAATGAGCAGTTCTTC. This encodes CATSSSGTGGNEQFF.

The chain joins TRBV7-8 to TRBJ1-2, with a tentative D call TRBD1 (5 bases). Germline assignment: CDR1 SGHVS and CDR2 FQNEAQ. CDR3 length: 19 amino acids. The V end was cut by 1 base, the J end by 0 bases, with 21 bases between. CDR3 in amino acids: CASSLGVGAVGPSNYGYTF. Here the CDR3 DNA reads TGTGCCAGCAGCTTAGGGGTTGGGGCCGTGGGCCCCTCTAACTATGGCTACACCTTC. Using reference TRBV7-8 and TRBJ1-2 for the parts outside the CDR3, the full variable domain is GAGVSQSPRYKVAKRGQDVALRCDPISGHVSLFWYQQALGQGPEFLTYFQNEAQLDKSGLPSDRFFAERPEGSVSTLKIQRTQQEDSAVYLCASSLGVGAVGPSNYGYTFGSGTRLTVV.

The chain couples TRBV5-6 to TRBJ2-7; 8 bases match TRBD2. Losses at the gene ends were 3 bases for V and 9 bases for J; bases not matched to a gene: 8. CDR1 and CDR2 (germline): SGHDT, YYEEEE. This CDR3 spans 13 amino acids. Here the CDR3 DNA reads TGTGCCAGCAGCTCTCGAGCGGGGGAGATGCAGTACGTC. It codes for CASSSRAGEMQYV.

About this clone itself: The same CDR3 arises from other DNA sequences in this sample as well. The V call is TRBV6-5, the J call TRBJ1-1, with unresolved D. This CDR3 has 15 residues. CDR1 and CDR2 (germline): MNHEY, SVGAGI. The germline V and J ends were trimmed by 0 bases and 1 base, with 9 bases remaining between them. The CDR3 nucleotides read TGTGCCAGCAGTTACTCAGGGAGGCCGAACACTGAAGCTTTCTTT. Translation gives CASSYSGRPNTEAFF.

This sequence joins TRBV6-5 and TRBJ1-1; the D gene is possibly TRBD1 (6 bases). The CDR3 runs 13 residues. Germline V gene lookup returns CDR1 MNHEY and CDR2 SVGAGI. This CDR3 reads CVGGNAGNTEAFF. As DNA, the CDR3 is TGTGTTGGGGGCAACGCGGGGAACACTGAAGCTTTCTTT.

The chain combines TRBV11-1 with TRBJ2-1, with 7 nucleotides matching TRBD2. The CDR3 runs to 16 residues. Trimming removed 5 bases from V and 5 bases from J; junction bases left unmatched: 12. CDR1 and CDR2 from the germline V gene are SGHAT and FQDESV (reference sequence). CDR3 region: CASSRDYVISDNEQFF. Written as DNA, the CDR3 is TGTGCCAGCAGCCGGGACTACGTTATATCTGACAATGAGCAGTTCTTC.

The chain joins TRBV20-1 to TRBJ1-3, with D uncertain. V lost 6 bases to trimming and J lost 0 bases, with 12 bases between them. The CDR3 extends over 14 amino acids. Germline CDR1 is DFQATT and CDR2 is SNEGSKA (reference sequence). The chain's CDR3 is CSASAGSSGNTIYF. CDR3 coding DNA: TGCAGTGCCAGTGCGGGGTCCTCTGGAAACACCATATATTTT.

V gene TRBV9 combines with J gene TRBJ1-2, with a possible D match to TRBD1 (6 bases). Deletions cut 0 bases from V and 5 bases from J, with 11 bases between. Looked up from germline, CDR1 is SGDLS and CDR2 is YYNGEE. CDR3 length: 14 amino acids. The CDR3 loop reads CASSVASTGYGYTF. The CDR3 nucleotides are TGTGCCAGCAGCGTAGCTTCGACAGGATATGGCTACACCTTC.

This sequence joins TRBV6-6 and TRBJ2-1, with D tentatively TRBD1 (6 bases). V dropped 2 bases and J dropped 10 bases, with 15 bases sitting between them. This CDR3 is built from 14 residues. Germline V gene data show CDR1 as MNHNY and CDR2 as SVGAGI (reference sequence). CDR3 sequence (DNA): TGTGCCAGCAGTTACCCCTCGGACAGCCCCGAGCAGTTCTTC. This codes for CASSYPSDSPEQFF.

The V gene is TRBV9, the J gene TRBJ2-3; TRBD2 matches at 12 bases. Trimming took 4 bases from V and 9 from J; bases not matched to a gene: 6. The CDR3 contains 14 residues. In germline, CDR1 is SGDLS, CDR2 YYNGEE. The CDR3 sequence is CASSPTSGGLTQYF. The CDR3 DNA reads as TGTGCCAGCAGCCCGACTAGCGGGGGCCTCACGCAGTATTTT.

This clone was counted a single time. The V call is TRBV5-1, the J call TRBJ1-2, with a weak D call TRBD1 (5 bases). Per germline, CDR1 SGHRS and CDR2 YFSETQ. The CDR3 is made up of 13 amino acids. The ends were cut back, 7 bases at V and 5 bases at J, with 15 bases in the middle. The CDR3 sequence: CASSGGSGYGYTF. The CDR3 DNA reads TGCGCCAGCTCCGGGGGGTCCGGGTATGGCTACACCTTC.

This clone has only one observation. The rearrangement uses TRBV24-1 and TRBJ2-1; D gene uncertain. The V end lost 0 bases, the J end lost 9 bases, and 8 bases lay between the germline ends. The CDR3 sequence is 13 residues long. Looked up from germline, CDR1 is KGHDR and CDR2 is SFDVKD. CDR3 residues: CATSDLRRGEQFF. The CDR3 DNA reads TGTGCCACCAGTGATTTGCGACGCGGTGAGCAGTTCTTC.

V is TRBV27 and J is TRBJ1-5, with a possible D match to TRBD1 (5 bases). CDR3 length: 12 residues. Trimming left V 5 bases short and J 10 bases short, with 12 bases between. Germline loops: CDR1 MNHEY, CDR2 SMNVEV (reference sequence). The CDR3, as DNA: TGTGCCAGCAGTCCTACCGGGGGTCCCCAGCATTTT. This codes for CASSPTGGPQHF.

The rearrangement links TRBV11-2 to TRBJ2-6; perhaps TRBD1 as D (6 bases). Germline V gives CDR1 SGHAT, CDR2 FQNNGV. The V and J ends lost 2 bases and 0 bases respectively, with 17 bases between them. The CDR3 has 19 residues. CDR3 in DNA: TGTGCCAGCAGCTTACATCTGACAGGCGTCTCCTCTGGGGCCAACGTCCTGACTTTC. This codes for CASSLHLTGVSSGANVLTF.

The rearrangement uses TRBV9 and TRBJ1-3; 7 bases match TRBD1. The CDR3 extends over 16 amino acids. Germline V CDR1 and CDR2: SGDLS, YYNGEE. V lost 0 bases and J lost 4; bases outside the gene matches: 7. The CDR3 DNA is TGTGCCAGCAGCGTAGGGTTGACAGGGCAAGGAAACACCATATATTTT. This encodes CASSVGLTGQGNTIYF. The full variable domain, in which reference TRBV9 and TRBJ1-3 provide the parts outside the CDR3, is DSGVTQTPKHLITATGQRVTLRCSPRSGDLSVYWYQQSLDQGLQFLIQYYNGEERAKGNILERFSAQQFPDLHSELNLSSLELGDSALYFCASSVGLTGQGNTIYFGEGSWLTVV.

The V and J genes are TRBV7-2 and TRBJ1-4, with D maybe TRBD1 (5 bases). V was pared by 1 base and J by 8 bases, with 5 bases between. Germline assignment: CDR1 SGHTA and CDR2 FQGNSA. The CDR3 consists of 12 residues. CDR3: CASSLGQEKLFF. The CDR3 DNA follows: TGTGCCAGCAGCTTAGGACAGGAAAAACTGTTTTTT.

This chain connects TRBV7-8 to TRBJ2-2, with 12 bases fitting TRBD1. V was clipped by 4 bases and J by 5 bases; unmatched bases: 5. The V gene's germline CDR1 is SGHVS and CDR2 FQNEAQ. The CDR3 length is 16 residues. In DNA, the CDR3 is TGTGCCAGCAGCTCAAGGGGACAGGGGGCGACCGGGGAGCTGTTTTTT. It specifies CASSSRGQGATGELFF. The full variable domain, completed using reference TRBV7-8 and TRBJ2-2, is GAGVSQSPRYKVAKRGQDVALRCDPISGHVSLFWYQQALGQGPEFLTYFQNEAQLDKSGLPSDRFFAERPEGSVSTLKIQRTQQEDSAVYLCASSSRGQGATGELFFGEGSRLTVL.

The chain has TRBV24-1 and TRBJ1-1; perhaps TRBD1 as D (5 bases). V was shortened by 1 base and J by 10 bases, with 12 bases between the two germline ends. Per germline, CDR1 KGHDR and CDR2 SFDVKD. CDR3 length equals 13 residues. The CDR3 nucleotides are TGTGCCACCAGTGATTTTCCGGGGGAAGTAGCTTTCTTT. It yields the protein CATSDFPGEVAFF.